This is a list of T cell receptor beta chains from one sample in a study of shared clonotypes between healthy human individuals. Produced via immunoSEQ multiplex PCR; TCRdb's table is partial and in-frame only. The sample consists of 2 million to 2.5 million clones, around 95% of them appearing once. Input material: naive CD4+ T cells sorted from blood. These receptor sequences come from a man aged 18 to 29 in good health. Both conserved end residues are part of each CDR3. The D gene is left open where the match is weak. Clone size is stated in some rows and not others, as once, few, many or a class when expanded.

d_call j_call v_call clone_size cdr3_nt cdr3_aa
NA TRBJ1-2 TRBV28 once TGTGCCAGCAGAGTCGATCCGCCCGCTAACTATGGCTACACCTTC CASRVDPPANYGYTF
NA TRBJ1-3 TRBV18 NA TGTGCCAGCTCACCTGCTACTCGGGGCTCTGGAAACACCATATATTTT CASSPATRGSGNTIYF
NA TRBJ1-2 TRBV6-6 NA TGTGCCAGCAGATCTGGACGGGGCGTTTATGGCTACACCTTC CASRSGRGVYGYTF
NA TRBJ2-1 TRBV9 NA TGTGCCAGCGCTAACAGCTCCTACAATGAGCAGTTCTTC CASANSSYNEQFF
TRBD1 TRBJ2-5 TRBV27 once TGTGCCAGCAAATCGTTCGGACAGGCGTTCCAAGAGACCCAGTACTTC CASKSFGQAFQETQYF
NA TRBJ2-1 TRBV10-3 NA TGTGCCATCAGCGGCGGGACCTTTAATGAGCAGTTCTTC CAISGGTFNEQFF
TRBD2 TRBJ2-1 TRBV5-4 NA TGTGCCAGCAGCTTGGAACCTTCACGGGAGGGCCTATCGGGAGGTGAGCAGTTCTTC CASSLEPSREGLSGGEQFF
TRBD1 TRBJ2-2 TRBV7-2 NA TGTGCCAGCAGCCCCGGACAGGGGGGCACCGGGGAGCTGTTTTTT CASSPGQGGTGELFF
NA TRBJ1-4 TRBV5-1 NA TGCGCCAGCAGCTTGGGGCCGAGTCAGTCAAATGAAAAACTGTTTTTT CASSLGPSQSNEKLFF
TRBD2 TRBJ2-2 TRBV7-2 NA TGTGCCAGCAGCTTACTTAGCGGGATTAACACCGGGGAGCTGTTTTTT CASSLLSGINTGELFF
NA TRBJ2-5 TRBV18 NA TGTGCCAGCTCACCACCGCAACAACAAGAGACCCAGTACTTC CASSPPQQQETQYF
TRBD2 TRBJ2-3 TRBV5-4 NA TGTGCCAGCAGCTTGGGACTAGCGGTGACAGATACGCAGTATTTT CASSLGLAVTDTQYF
TRBD2 TRBJ2-5 TRBV5-8 NA TGTGCCAGCAGCATGGGACTAGCGGGCTCCCCGCAAGAGACCCAGTACTTC CASSMGLAGSPQETQYF
NA TRBJ2-2 TRBV30 NA TGTGCCTGGAGGGTAGCAGGGATCGGGGAGCTGTTTTTT CAWRVAGIGELFF
TRBD2 TRBJ2-7 TRBV5-1 once TGCGCCAGCACGCCCGACAGCGGGAGTTACGAGCAGTACTTC CASTPDSGSYEQYF
NA TRBJ2-7 TRBV9 NA TGTGCCAGCAGCGAGGGGGTAGGGAATTACGAGCAGTACTTC CASSEGVGNYEQYF
TRBD1 TRBJ1-4 TRBV6-1 NA TGTGCCAGCAGTGGAGGAACGACAGGGAGAGAAAAACTGTTTTTT CASSGGTTGREKLFF
TRBD1 TRBJ2-7 TRBV30 once TGTGCCTGGAGAGCAGGGACAGGGGCATCCTACGAGCAGTACTTC CAWRAGTGASYEQYF
NA TRBJ1-1 TRBV18 NA TGTGCCAGCTCACCGCAAGTAGGCGAGGGGTCTGAAGCTTTCTTT CASSPQVGEGSEAFF
TRBD2 TRBJ2-7 TRBV7-2 NA TGTGCCAGCAGGCGGGGGGGCAGTTCCTACGAGCAGTACTTC CASRRGGSSYEQYF
TRBD1 TRBJ2-3 TRBV2 NA TGTGCCAGCAGGGACAGGGGGAGGGCAGATACGCAGTATTTT CASRDRGRADTQYF
NA TRBJ2-7 TRBV1 NA TGCACCAGCAGCCAAGAGGGTAGGGACAGAGAAAAGAAAACACAGCACGAGCAGTACTTC CTSSQEGRDREKKTQHEQYF
NA TRBJ2-1 TRBV25-1 NA TGTGCCAGCAGCGACTTCTCCTACAATGAGCAGTTCTTC CASSDFSYNEQFF
NA TRBJ1-2 TRBV2 few TGTGCCAGCAGTGGCGGGCAGGGGACTAACTATGGCTACACCTTC CASSGGQGTNYGYTF
TRBD1 TRBJ2-1 TRBV5-1 once TGCGCCAGCAGCTTGGACCCCGGGACAGGCCTATACAATGAGCAGTTCTTC CASSLDPGTGLYNEQFF
TRBD1 TRBJ1-6 TRBV28 NA TGTGCCAGCACTAGGACAGGGACCAATTCACCCCTCCACTTT CASTRTGTNSPLHF
NA TRBJ1-2 TRBV19 NA TGTGCCAGTATCCCCTCGCCCGGAGACTATGGCTACACCTTC CASIPSPGDYGYTF
NA TRBJ1-1 TRBV19 NA TGTGCCAGTATTGGGGTGGCTGAAGCTTTCTTT CASIGVAEAFF
TRBD1 TRBJ1-5 TRBV29-1 few TGCAGCGTTGATGGACAGGGCAATCAGCCCCAGCATTTT CSVDGQGNQPQHF
TRBD1 TRBJ2-5 TRBV5-1 NA TGCGCCAGCAGCCCAACAGGGGTTGGAGAGACCCAGTACTTC CASSPTGVGETQYF
NA TRBJ1-2 TRBV7-2 NA TGTGCCAGCAGCCGAGAGCCGGGTGTTTATGGCTACACCTTC CASSREPGVYGYTF
NA TRBJ2-5 TRBV18 NA TGTGCCAGCTCACCACGTCCGAAAGAGACCCAGTACTTC CASSPRPKETQYF
NA TRBJ2-2 TRBV7-9 NA TGTGCCAGCAGCTTAGATACCGGGGAGCTGTTTTTT CASSLDTGELFF
NA TRBJ1-2 TRBV28 once TGTGCCAGCAGTCTCTCGACAGGTCGGGATTTCTTC CASSLSTGRDFF
TRBD2 TRBJ2-3 TRBV5-3 NA TGTGCCAGGGGGAGGGGATGGGAACCTAGCACAGATACGCAGTATTTT CARGRGWEPSTDTQYF
NA TRBJ2-1 TRBV10-3 NA TGTGCCATCTCCGAAATTAATGAGCAGTTCTTC CAISEINEQFF
NA TRBJ1-2 TRBV5-4 NA TGTGCCAGCAGCTTGGTCCCATATAACTATGGCTACACCTTC CASSLVPYNYGYTF
NA TRBJ1-5 TRBV4-1 NA TGCGCCAGCAGCCAAGATAGCGCGGGGCATAGCAATCAGCCCCAGCATTTT CASSQDSAGHSNQPQHF
NA TRBJ1-6 TRBV5-4 few TGTGCCAGCAGCCCGAGGAGGGACTTGAATTCACCCCTCCACTTT CASSPRRDLNSPLHF
NA TRBJ1-1 TRBV5-6 NA TGTGCCAGCACCTGGAGAGGAGCCGAGAACACTGAAGCTTTCTTT CASTWRGAENTEAFF
TRBD1 TRBJ2-7 TRBV25-1 once TGTGCCAGCAGTAAACTCCCGGGACAGGGGGCGCACGAGCAGTACTTC CASSKLPGQGAHEQYF
TRBD2 TRBJ2-3 TRBV5-1 NA TGCGCCAGCAGCTCTATTGGGACTAGCAGAGGAGATACGCAGTATTTT CASSSIGTSRGDTQYF
TRBD1 TRBJ2-7 TRBV7-2 once TGTGCCAGCAGCAAGGACAGGGGCTTCTACGAGCAGTACTTC CASSKDRGFYEQYF
NA TRBJ2-5 TRBV6-1 once TGTGCCAGCAGTGGCGGGATGAGGCAAGAGACCCAGTACTTC CASSGGMRQETQYF
NA TRBJ2-5 TRBV6-1 NA TGTGCCAGTGGGGGGATAGCACAAGAGACCCAGTACTTC CASGGIAQETQYF
TRBD2 TRBJ2-7 TRBV7-2 NA TGTGCCAGCAGCTCCCCACTAGCGGGAGGGCCCTACGAGCAGTACTTC CASSSPLAGGPYEQYF
TRBD1 TRBJ2-7 TRBV6-6 NA TGTGCCAGCAGTTACGCCAGGGGGCCCTTCTACGAGCAGTACTTC CASSYARGPFYEQYF
TRBD1 TRBJ1-4 TRBV7-6 NA TGTGCCAGCAGCCGGGGACAGATCAATAATGAAAAACTGTTTTTT CASSRGQINNEKLFF
TRBD2 TRBJ2-2 TRBV28 NA TGTGCCAGCAGTTTACCCCCGGGGCTAGCGGGGGGGCAAAACACCGGGGAGCTGTTTTTT CASSLPPGLAGGQNTGELFF
NA TRBJ2-5 TRBV30 NA TGTGCCTGGAGTTTCCGCAGGGGCGGAGAGACCCAGTACTTC CAWSFRRGGETQYF
NA TRBJ2-4 TRBV5-4 NA TGTGCCAGCAGCCCCCACGGGACCAAAAACATTCAGTACTTC CASSPHGTKNIQYF
NA TRBJ1-5 TRBV2 NA TGTGCCAGCAGTCTCACAGGGTCCCTCAATCAGCCCCAGCATTTT CASSLTGSLNQPQHF
NA TRBJ1-3 TRBV9 NA TGTGCCAGCAGCGAAACAGGTTCCTCTGGAAACACCATATATTTT CASSETGSSGNTIYF
NA TRBJ2-7 TRBV5-6 NA TGTGCCAGCAGCTTGGGGGCAGGGGTCTACGAGCAGTACTTC CASSLGAGVYEQYF
TRBD1 TRBJ2-7 TRBV18 NA TGTGCCAGCTCCCAGGGACAGGGACACTACGAGCAGTACTTC CASSQGQGHYEQYF
TRBD2 TRBJ2-7 TRBV9 NA TGTGCCAGCAGCGTAGGGACTAGCGGGAGTATCTACGAGCAGTACTTC CASSVGTSGSIYEQYF
NA TRBJ2-3 TRBV7-9 NA TGTGCCAGCAGCTTAGAGGTGGGGCGACACACAGATACGCAGTATTTT CASSLEVGRHTDTQYF
TRBD1 TRBJ1-2 TRBV5-4 NA TGTGCCACCTCGGGGACAGGGGAGTATGGCTACACCTTC CATSGTGEYGYTF
TRBD2 TRBJ2-3 TRBV9 NA TGTGCCAGCGGTACACTAGCGGGAGTTGGAGATACGCAGTATTTT CASGTLAGVGDTQYF
TRBD1 TRBJ2-1 TRBV7-9 NA TGTGCCAGCAGCTTAGCGCCTAACAGGGGCAATGAGCAGTTCTTC CASSLAPNRGNEQFF